The 18 T cell receptor beta chains presented below share a single source sample, sequenced in a study of cytomegalovirus exposure and HLA in healthy donors. Researchers ran the PCR with 60 Vbeta and 13 Jbeta primers. Generated by immunoSEQ multiplex PCR, the TCRdb table keeps only in-frame clones and is missing some. The listing records under 200,000 clones. Sequencing was carried out using PBMCs. The source of these receptors is a woman aged 18-29 years in good health and CMV-seropositive.

J is TRBJ1-1 and V is TRBV6-6; the D gene is possibly TRBD1 (6 bases). Deletions cut 9 bases from V and 5 bases from J, with 16 bases between. Germline lookup yields CDR1 MNHNY and CDR2 SVGAGI (reference sequence). CDR3 size: 13 residues. DNA for the CDR3: TGTGCCAGTTTGAGGGGGTATTCGACTGAAGCTTTCTTT. Its protein is CASLRGYSTEAFF.

This chain connects TRBV5-1 to TRBJ2-7; D may be TRBD2 (5 bases). Per germline, CDR1 SGHRS and CDR2 YFSETQ. The ends were cut back, 0 bases at V and 2 bases at J, with 9 bases in the middle. The CDR3 is 14 amino acids. CDR3 residues: CASSLALRAYEQYF. CDR3 bases: TGCGCCAGCAGCTTGGCACTGAGGGCCTACGAGCAGTACTTC.

The chain is built from TRBV5-4 and TRBJ2-7; 11 nucleotides agree with TRBD2. Per germline, CDR1 SGHNT and CDR2 YYREEE (reference sequence). Losses at the gene ends were 0 bases for V and 5 bases for J; bases not matched to a gene: 7. This CDR3 contains 16 residues. The CDR3 nucleotides are TGTGCCAGCAGCTTGGTGGCCACTAGCGGGAGAAACGAGCAGTACTTC. Translated: CASSLVATSGRNEQYF.

This chain uses TRBV19 with TRBJ2-5, with TRBD1 as a possible D gene (9 bases). The CDR3 runs 16 residues. Germline V gene sequence: CDR1 LNHDA, CDR2 SQIVND (reference sequence). With 3 bases removed from V and 3 bases from J, the gap between germline ends came to 17 bases. The CDR3 coding sequence is TGTGCCAGTAGTATCGGGGGGGGACAGGGTGAAGAGACCCAGTACTTC. Translation: CASSIGGGQGEETQYF. The whole variable domain, filled in from reference TRBV19 and TRBJ2-5, reads DGGITQSPKYLFRKEGQNVTLSCEQNLNHDAMYWYRQDPGQGLRLIYYSQIVNDFQKGDIAEGYSVSREKKESFPLTVTSAQKNPTAFYLCASSIGGGQGEETQYFGPGTRLLVL.

The chain has TRBV7-6 and TRBJ2-7; 7 bases match TRBD1. With V trimmed by 5 bases and J by 1 base, 5 bases remained unmatched. This CDR3 comprises 14 residues. Germline values: CDR1 SGHVS, CDR2 FNYEAQ. The DNA for the CDR3 is TGTGCCAGCAGCCCCAGGGACAGTTCCTACGAGCAGTACTTC. It encodes CASSPRDSSYEQYF. Drawing the rest from reference TRBV7-6 and TRBJ2-7, the complete variable domain is GAGVSQSPRYKVTKRGQDVALRCDPISGHVSLYWYRQALGQGPEFLTYFNYEAQQDKSGLPNDRFSAERPEGSISTLTIQRTEQRDSAMYRCASSPRDSSYEQYFGPGTRLTVT.

CDR3 bases: TGTGCCTGGAGTACCCGGGCCTCGGACAGACAGCATCAGCCCCAGCATTTT. As protein: CAWSTRASDRQHQPQHF. The chain links TRBV30 to TRBJ1-5; D perhaps matches TRBD1 (6 bases). The CDR3 extends over 17 amino acids. V lost 2 bases and J lost 5, with 22 bases in between. Germline loops: CDR1 GTSNPN, CDR2 SVGIG (reference sequence). Supplemented by reference TRBV30 and TRBJ1-5, the full variable domain reads SQTIHQWPATLVQPVGSPLSLECTVEGTSNPNLYWYRQAAGRGLQLLFYSVGIGQISSEVPQNLSASRPQDRQFILSSKKLLLSDSGFYLCAWSTRASDRQHQPQHFGDGTRLSIL.

The chain couples TRBV4-1 to TRBJ2-5; the match to TRBD2 covers 9 bases. Germline V gene data show CDR1 as MGHRA and CDR2 as YSYEKL. The length of the CDR3 is 18 residues. Germline trimming cut 4 bases from V and 6 bases from J; bases unmatched to any gene: 18. The CDR3 reads CASSLQVGTSGQRQTQYF. Here the CDR3 DNA reads TGCGCCAGCAGCCTTCAAGTCGGAACTAGCGGGCAACGGCAGACCCAGTACTTC.

The chain employs TRBV29-1 and TRBJ1-1; 10 bases fit TRBD1. The trim removed 7 bases at V and 0 bases at J, leaving 8 bases unmatched. CDR3 length equals 15 residues. Germline V gene lookup returns CDR1 SQVTM and CDR2 ANQGSEA. For the CDR3, the DNA is TGCAGCGGGGACAGGGGTCCGGGAATGAACACTGAAGCTTTCTTT. As protein: CSGDRGPGMNTEAFF.

In DNA, the CDR3 is TGTGCCAGCATGGGGGGGGCCGGACCCCACACTGAAGCTTTCTTT. Translating gives CASMGGAGPHTEAFF. V is TRBV2 and J is TRBJ1-1; a weak D match, TRBD1 (6 bases). The CDR3 is made up of 15 amino acids. From germline, CDR1 is SNHLY and CDR2 FYNNEI. V gave up 7 bases and J gave up 3 bases, with 18 bases separating them.

This chain uses TRBV11-3 with TRBJ1-6; possibly TRBD1 for D (5 bases). The CDR3 sequence is 15 residues long. The V gene lost 2 bases and the J gene lost 8 bases, with 13 bases spanning the gap. Germline lookup yields CDR1 SGHNT and CDR2 YENEEA. The CDR3 region is CASSLQGLVDSPLHF. Written as DNA, the CDR3 is TGTGCCAGCAGCTTACAGGGCTTGGTTGATTCACCCCTCCACTTT.

The chain couples TRBV13 to TRBJ2-3; 12 nucleotides match TRBD2. CDR1 is PRHDT, CDR2 FYEKMQ, per germline (reference sequence). CDR3 length: 15 residues. The J segment lost 5 bases and the V segment lost 5 bases, leaving 5 bases of the junction unmatched. CDR3 sequence (DNA): TGTGCCAGCAGCGCTCGACTAGCGGGAGTAGATACGCAGTATTTT. Protein: CASSARLAGVDTQYF.

V usage is TRBV11-2 and J usage is TRBJ2-1; 8 bases agree with TRBD2. Per germline, CDR1 SGHAT and CDR2 FQNNGV. J gave up 7 bases and V 3 bases, and 8 bases lay outside the gene matches. The CDR3 sequence is 15 residues long. DNA for the CDR3: TGTGCCAGCAGCTTTAACGGGAGGGCCAGGAATGAGCAGTTCTTC. Its protein product is CASSFNGRARNEQFF.

The V call is TRBV7-6, the J call TRBJ2-2, with a weak D call TRBD1 (7 bases). The germline V gene encodes CDR1 SGHVS and CDR2 FNYEAQ. The CDR3 runs 17 residues. Deletions cut 1 base from V and 4 bases from J, with 16 bases between. The CDR3 reads CASSLGGGGAGTGELFF. The CDR3 DNA is TGTGCCAGCAGCTTAGGCGGAGGGGGCGCCGGCACCGGGGAGCTGTTTTTT.

The CDR3 sequence is CASSLAVSTNTEAFF. CDR3 coding DNA: TGTGCCAGCAGCTTAGCGGTCTCTACGAACACTGAAGCTTTCTTT. This chain links TRBV11-2 with TRBJ1-1, with D unresolved. The CDR3 runs 15 residues. Germline values: CDR1 SGHAT, CDR2 FQNNGV. V lost 1 base, J lost 1 base, and 10 bases lay in between.

The chain carries TRBV7-9 and TRBJ1-2, with 8 positions matching TRBD1. Germline CDR1 SEHNR, CDR2 FQNEAQ (reference sequence). Trimming cost V 2 bases and J 7 bases; bases outside gene matches: 6. This CDR3 contains 14 residues. CDR3 residues: CASSLPDRASGYTF. The CDR3 DNA is TGTGCCAGCAGCTTACCGGACAGGGCTTCTGGCTACACCTTC.

This chain uses TRBV5-1 with TRBJ1-5; a possible D gene is TRBD1 (6 bases). V shed 4 bases and J shed 1 base, with 12 bases lying between them. The CDR3 spans 15 residues. The V gene's germline CDR1 is SGHRS and CDR2 YFSETQ. CDR3: CASSLTDSSNQPQHF. The CDR3 nucleotides read TGCGCCAGCAGCCTAACGGACAGCAGCAATCAGCCCCAGCATTTT. Complete variable domain (other parts from reference TRBV5-1 and TRBJ1-5): KAGVTQTPRYLIKTRGQQVTLSCSPISGHRSVSWYQQTPGQGLQFLFEYFSETQRNKGNFPGRFSGRQFSNSRSEMNVSTLELGDSALYLCASSLTDSSNQPQHFGDGTRLSIL.

This chain connects TRBV15 to TRBJ1-1; TRBD1 matches 7 bases. J was trimmed by 0 bases and V by 1 base; bases with no gene match: 2. The CDR3 spans 15 residues. Germline V lookup: CDR1 LNHNV, CDR2 YYDKDF (reference sequence). This CDR3 reads CATSRADRVNTEAFF. CDR3 in DNA: TGTGCCACCAGCAGAGCTGACAGGGTGAACACTGAAGCTTTCTTT.

V gene TRBV19 combines with J gene TRBJ2-3; tentative D call: TRBD2 (5 bases). This CDR3 comprises 15 residues. V dropped 3 bases and J dropped 0 bases, with 10 bases sitting between them. Germline V gene lookup returns CDR1 LNHDA and CDR2 SQIVND (reference sequence). The CDR3 here is CASSMKRTSTDTQYF. In DNA, the CDR3 is TGTGCCAGTAGTATGAAGCGGACTAGCACAGATACGCAGTATTTT.